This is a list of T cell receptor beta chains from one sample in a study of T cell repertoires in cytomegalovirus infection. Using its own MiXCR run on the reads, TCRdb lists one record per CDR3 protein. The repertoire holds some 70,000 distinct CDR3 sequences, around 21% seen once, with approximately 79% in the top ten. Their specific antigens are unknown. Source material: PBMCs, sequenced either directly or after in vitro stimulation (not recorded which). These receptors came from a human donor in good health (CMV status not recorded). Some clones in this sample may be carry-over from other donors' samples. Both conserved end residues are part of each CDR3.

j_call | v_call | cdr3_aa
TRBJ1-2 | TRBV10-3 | CAISGPGRRESGYTF
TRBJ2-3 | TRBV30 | CACPGTSGITQYF
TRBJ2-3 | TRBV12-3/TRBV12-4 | CASSLQESTDTQYF
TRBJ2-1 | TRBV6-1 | CASSMDRGPSRYNEQFF
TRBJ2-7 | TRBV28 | CASSELAEAYEQYF
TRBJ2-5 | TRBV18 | CASSLDIQETQYF
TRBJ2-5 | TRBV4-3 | CASSQDEQGGETQYF
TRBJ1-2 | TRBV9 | CASTGGGAYYGYTF
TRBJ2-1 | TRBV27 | CASSRTEQRDGEQFF
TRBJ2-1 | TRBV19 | CASSTWGSYNEQFF
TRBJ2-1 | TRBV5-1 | CASSFNQRSSYNEQFF
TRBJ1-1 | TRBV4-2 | CASSQDLRRRSGEAFF
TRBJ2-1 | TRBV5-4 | CASSLGGSVENEQFF
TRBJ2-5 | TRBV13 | CASSSGSANQETQYF
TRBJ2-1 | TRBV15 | CATSRDYDEQFF